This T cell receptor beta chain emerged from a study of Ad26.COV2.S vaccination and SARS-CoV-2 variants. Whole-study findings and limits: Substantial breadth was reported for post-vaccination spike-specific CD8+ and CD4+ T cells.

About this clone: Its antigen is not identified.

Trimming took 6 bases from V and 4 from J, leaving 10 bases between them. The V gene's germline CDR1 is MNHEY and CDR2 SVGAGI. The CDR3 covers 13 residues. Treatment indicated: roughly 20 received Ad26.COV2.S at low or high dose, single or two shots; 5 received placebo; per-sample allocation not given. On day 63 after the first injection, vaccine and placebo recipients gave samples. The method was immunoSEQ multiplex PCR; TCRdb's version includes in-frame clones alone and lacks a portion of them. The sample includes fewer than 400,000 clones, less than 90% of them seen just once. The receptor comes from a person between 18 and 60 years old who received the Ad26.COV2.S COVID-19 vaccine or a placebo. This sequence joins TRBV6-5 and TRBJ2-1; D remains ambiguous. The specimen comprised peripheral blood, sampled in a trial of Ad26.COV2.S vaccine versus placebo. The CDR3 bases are TGTGCCAGCAGCCGGAACAGATACAATGAGCAGTTCTTC. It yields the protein CASSRNRYNEQFF.